This T cell receptor (beta chain) originates from a study of blood T cells in healthy people across ages. A second PCR, run for roughly 7 to 11 cycles, used a sample-barcoded 5' primer plus a J-beta primer mix. Template switching added a 12-random-nucleotide identifier to every cDNA molecule. TCRdb analysed the 5' RACE reads with MiXCR anew, one entry per CDR3 protein. The sample lists 920,000 or so distinct CDR3 sequences, 45% occurring once. Trimming took 5 bases from V and 4 from J; bases not matched to a gene: 8. The CDR3 length is 14 residues. Germline CDR1 is SQVTM and CDR2 is ANQGSEA. Isolation of PBMCs gave at least 7 million cells per sample.

The TCR was taken from a woman aged 55-75 years in good health. Source material: blood. The V gene is TRBV29-1, the J gene TRBJ2-1, with TRBD2 matching over 7 bases. The CDR3, as DNA: TGCAGCGTTCGGCGGGAGAGATTTTACAATGAGCAGTTCTTC. Protein: CSVRRERFYNEQFF.